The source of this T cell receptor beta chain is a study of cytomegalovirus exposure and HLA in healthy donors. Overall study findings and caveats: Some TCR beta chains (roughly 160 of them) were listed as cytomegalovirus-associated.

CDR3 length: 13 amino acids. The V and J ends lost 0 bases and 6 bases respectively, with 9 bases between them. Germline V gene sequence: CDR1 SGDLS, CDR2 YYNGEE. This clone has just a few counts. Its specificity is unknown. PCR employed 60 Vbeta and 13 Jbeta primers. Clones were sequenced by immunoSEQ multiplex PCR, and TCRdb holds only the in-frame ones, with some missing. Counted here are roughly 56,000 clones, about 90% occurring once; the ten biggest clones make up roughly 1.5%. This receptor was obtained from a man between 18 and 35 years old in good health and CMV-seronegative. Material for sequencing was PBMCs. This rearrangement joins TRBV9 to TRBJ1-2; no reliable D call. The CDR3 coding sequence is TGTGCCAGCAGCGTAGACGGGATGAATGGCTACACCTTC. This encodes CASSVDGMNGYTF. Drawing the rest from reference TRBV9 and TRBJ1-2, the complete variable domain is DSGVTQTPKHLITATGQRVTLRCSPRSGDLSVYWYQQSLDQGLQFLIQYYNGEERAKGNILERFSAQQFPDLHSELNLSSLELGDSALYFCASSVDGMNGYTFGSGTRLTVV.